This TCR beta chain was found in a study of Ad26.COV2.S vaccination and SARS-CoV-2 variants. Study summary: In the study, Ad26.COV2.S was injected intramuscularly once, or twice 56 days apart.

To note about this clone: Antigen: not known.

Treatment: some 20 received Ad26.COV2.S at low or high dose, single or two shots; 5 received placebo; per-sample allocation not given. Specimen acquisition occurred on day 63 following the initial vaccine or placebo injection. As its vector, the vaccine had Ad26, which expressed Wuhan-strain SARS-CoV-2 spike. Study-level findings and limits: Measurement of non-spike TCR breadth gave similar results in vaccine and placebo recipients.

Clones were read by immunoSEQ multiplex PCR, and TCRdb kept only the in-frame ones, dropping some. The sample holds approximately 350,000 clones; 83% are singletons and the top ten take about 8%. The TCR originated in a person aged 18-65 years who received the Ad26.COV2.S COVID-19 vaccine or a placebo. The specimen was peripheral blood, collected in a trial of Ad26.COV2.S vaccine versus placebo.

As DNA, the CDR3 is TGCGCCAGCAGCCAAACAGGGGATGAGCAGTTCTTC. This encodes CASSQTGDEQFF. V gene TRBV4-1 combines with J gene TRBJ2-1, with 7 nucleotides matching TRBD1. The CDR3 runs to 12 residues. The trim removed 2 bases at V and 8 bases at J, leaving 0 bases unmatched. The germline CDR1 and CDR2 sequences are MGHRA and YSYEKL.